Below, 20 T cell receptor beta chains from the same sample are listed, as sequenced in a study of blood T cell repertoires in COVID-19. TCRdb's table, derived via immunoSEQ multiplex PCR, lists solely in-frame clones and lacks some. The sample contains around 290,000 clones, about nine tenths of which appear only once. The specimen was PBMCs or T cells enriched from blood (not recorded which). Source of these receptors: a woman aged 18-29 years who had recovered from COVID-19.

This clone was counted a few times. The chain carries TRBV19 and TRBJ1-5, with D perhaps matching TRBD1 (6 bases). V was trimmed by 3 bases and J by 0 bases, leaving 27 bases between them. CDR1 is LNHDA and CDR2 is SQIVND in the germline V gene (reference sequence). CDR3 length equals 21 residues. The CDR3 protein is CASSIVPWTVLYNDSNQPQHF. The DNA of the CDR3 is TGTGCCAGTAGTATTGTACCGTGGACAGTATTATACAATGATAGCAATCAGCCCCAGCATTTT.

The chain employs TRBV5-8 and TRBJ2-2, with 7 bases that match TRBD1. Per the germline V gene, CDR1 is SGHTS and CDR2 is YDEGEE. This CDR3 is built from 15 residues. After removal of 4 bases from V and 3 bases from J, the junction contained 6 bases not matched to a gene. The CDR3 DNA is TGTGCCAGCAGCCTCAAGGGGGCTGACACCGGGGAGCTGTTTTTT. Amino acids: CASSLKGADTGELFF.

V and J are TRBV25-1 and TRBJ1-4; tentatively, D is TRBD1 (6 bases). Trimming cost V 6 bases and J 8 bases, with 10 bases left between them. In germline, CDR1 is MGHDK, CDR2 SYGVNS. This CDR3 comprises 12 residues. As DNA, the CDR3 is TGTGCCAGCAGACTTGGGGGCGAAAAACTGTTTTTT. Translating it yields CASRLGGEKLFF.

V is TRBV4-1 and J is TRBJ1-6; the match to TRBD1 covers 7 bases. This CDR3 is 17 amino acids long. V was pared by 0 bases and J by 7 bases, with 9 bases of the junction left unmatched. Germline V gene sequence: CDR1 MGHRA, CDR2 YSYEKL. As DNA, the CDR3 is TGCGCCAGCAGCCAAGATCCTCCCGACAGGGAAAATTCACCCCTCCACTTT. Its translation is CASSQDPPDRENSPLHF.

The chain is built from TRBV5-1 and TRBJ1-5; D is ambiguous. The germline gives CDR1 SGHRS, CDR2 YFSETQ. This CDR3 is 13 amino acids long. V was trimmed by 0 bases and J by 6 bases, leaving 7 bases between them. CDR3 sequence: CASSLGGSQPQHF. CDR3 nucleotides: TGCGCCAGCAGCTTGGGAGGGAGTCAGCCCCAGCATTTT. Full variable domain (rest looked up from reference TRBV5-1 and TRBJ1-5): KAGVTQTPRYLIKTRGQQVTLSCSPISGHRSVSWYQQTPGQGLQFLFEYFSETQRNKGNFPGRFSGRQFSNSRSEMNVSTLELGDSALYLCASSLGGSQPQHFGDGTRLSIL.

This rearrangement joins TRBV30 to TRBJ1-3; TRBD1 matches 8 bases. The CDR3 consists of 13 residues. Looked up from germline, CDR1 is GTSNPN and CDR2 is SVGIG (reference sequence). Trimming took 1 base from V and 6 from J; bases not matched to a gene: 2. CDR3 sequence (DNA): TGTGCCTGGAGTGCGACAGGGGTAAACACCATATATTTT. Protein: CAWSATGVNTIYF.

This chain links TRBV29-1 with TRBJ1-3; D is perhaps TRBD1 (6 bases). In germline, CDR1 is SQVTM, CDR2 ANQGSEA. This CDR3 is built from 15 residues. V was pared by 6 bases and J by 0 bases, with 15 bases between. The CDR3 DNA sequence: TGCAGCGTCCCGGACCAGGGGAACTCTGGAAACACCATATATTTT. Translation gives CSVPDQGNSGNTIYF.

This clone showed up just once. This chain links TRBV27 with TRBJ1-1, with TRBD1 matching 9 bases. The CDR3 is made up of 13 amino acids. Per the germline V gene, CDR1 is MNHEY and CDR2 is SMNVEV (reference sequence). Trimming removed 5 bases from V and 7 bases from J; junction bases left unmatched: 5. The DNA of the CDR3 is TGTGCCAGCAGTCCTACAGGGGGCGTTGAAGCTTTCTTT. Residues: CASSPTGGVEAFF.

V is TRBV21-1 and J is TRBJ2-5; the table's D call, TRBD1, has no DNA check behind it. TRBV21-1 is a pseudogene. This CDR3 has 12 residues. The CDR3 nucleotides are TGTGCCAGCAGCAAAACACAAGAGACCCAGTACTTC. Translated: CASSKTQETQYF.

On this clone: Since no conserved phenylalanine or tryptophan closes the CDR3, a read error is the likely cause. The limits of the CDR3 on the DNA are not certain, so only TCRdb's listed CDR3 is given. The rearrangement joins TRBV20-1 to TRBJ1-1; the tabulated D call, TRBD1, remains unverified against the DNA. CDR1 and CDR2 from the germline V gene are DFQATT and SNEGSKA (reference sequence). Both ends counted, the CDR3 spans 8 residues. The CDR3 spells CSARDSMA.

CDR3 protein: CASSVTTVDYGYTF. CDR3 DNA: TGTGCCAGCAGCGTAACGACAGTGGACTATGGCTACACCTTC. The gene calls are TRBV9 and TRBJ1-2; D might be TRBD1 (5 bases). The germline V and J ends were trimmed by 1 base and 3 bases, with 10 bases remaining between them. The germline V gene encodes CDR1 SGDLS and CDR2 YYNGEE. This CDR3 comprises 14 residues.

J is TRBJ2-1 and V is TRBV27; TRBD1 matches 7 bases. J gave up 8 bases and V 3 bases, and 10 bases lay outside the gene matches. Looked up from germline, CDR1 is MNHEY and CDR2 is SMNVEV (reference sequence). The CDR3 length is 15 residues. The CDR3 DNA is TGTGCCAGCAGTTTTCTCCGACAGGGTGGGCATGAGCAGTTCTTC. Amino acid sequence: CASSFLRQGGHEQFF.

This clone was observed a few times. The chain has TRBV10-3 and TRBJ2-2, with D unclear. With 2 bases removed from V and 6 bases from J, the gap between germline ends came to 13 bases. Looked up from germline, CDR1 is ENHRY and CDR2 is SYGVKD. CDR3 size: 15 residues. The CDR3 sequence is CAISELPGEAGELFF. The CDR3 nucleotides read TGTGCCATCAGTGAGCTACCTGGAGAGGCCGGGGAGCTGTTTTTT.

A single count supports this clone. V gene TRBV15 combines with J gene TRBJ2-1; D is undetermined. Looked up from germline, CDR1 is LNHNV and CDR2 is YYDKDF (reference sequence). This CDR3 contains 12 residues. V lost 5 bases and J 6 bases, leaving 8 bases between the germline ends. CDR3 protein: CATSRSGNEQFF. The CDR3, as DNA: TGTGCCACCAGCCGATCCGGCAATGAGCAGTTCTTC. The full variable domain, in which reference TRBV15 and TRBJ2-1 provide the parts outside the CDR3, is DAMVIQNPRYQVTQFGKPVTLSCSQTLNHNVMYWYQQKSSQAPKLLFHYYDKDFNNEADTPDNFQSRRPNTSFCFLDIRSPGLGDTAMYLCATSRSGNEQFFGPGTRLTVL.

The rearrangement joins TRBV7-2 to TRBJ2-1, with 15 bases fitting TRBD2. The V gene's germline CDR1 is SGHTA and CDR2 FQGNSA. CDR3 length equals 16 residues. Trimming at V came to 4 bases and at J to 14 bases, leaving 12 bases not matched to a gene. CDR3 loop: CASSSGRTSGREGEFF. CDR3 bases: TGTGCCAGCAGCTCCGGGAGGACTAGCGGGAGGGAGGGGGAGTTCTTC.

J is TRBJ1-5 and V is TRBV20-1, with TRBD1 as a possible D gene (5 bases). With 3 bases removed from V and 2 bases from J, the gap between germline ends came to 14 bases. The CDR3 runs 15 residues. CDR1 and CDR2 (germline): DFQATT, SNEGSKA (reference sequence). The CDR3 here is CSASEGVWGNQPQHF. DNA for the CDR3: TGCAGTGCTAGTGAAGGGGTGTGGGGCAATCAGCCCCAGCATTTT.

The gene calls are TRBV5-6 and TRBJ2-7; TRBD2 aligns across 10 bases. Per germline, CDR1 SGHDT and CDR2 YYEEEE. Germline trimming cut 0 bases from V and 2 bases from J; bases unmatched to any gene: 8. CDR3 size: 17 residues. CDR3 loop: CASSLGTRSGGAYEQYF. CDR3 coding DNA: TGTGCCAGCAGCTTGGGAACGAGAAGCGGGGGGGCCTACGAGCAGTACTTC.

As DNA, the CDR3 is TGTGCCAGCAGTTCCCGGGACAGGGTCGGTGAGCAGTTCTTC. It is translated as CASSSRDRVGEQFF. V and J are TRBV28 and TRBJ2-1, with TRBD1 matching over 9 bases. The CDR3 covers 14 residues. The germline gives CDR1 MDHEN, CDR2 SYDVKM. V shed 4 bases and J 9 bases; nucleotides not matched to a gene: 7.

The chain links TRBV4-3 to TRBJ1-6; no definite D call. The V end was cut by 4 bases, the J end by 10 bases, with 20 bases between. CDR3 length: 16 amino acids. Germline CDR1 is LGHNA and CDR2 is YSLEER. This chain's CDR3 is CASSPMLGTGMSPLHF. CDR3 coding DNA: TGCGCCAGCAGCCCTATGCTGGGCACCGGGATGTCACCCCTCCACTTT.

The CDR3 sequence: CASTQGALTDTQYF. The CDR3 bases are TGTGCCAGCACCCAAGGGGCCCTCACAGATACGCAGTATTTT. The genes are TRBV6-5 and TRBJ2-3; D is possibly TRBD1 (5 bases). This CDR3 has 14 amino acids. V shed 7 bases and J shed 2 bases, with 13 bases lying between them. Germline V CDR1 and CDR2: MNHEY, SVGAGI.